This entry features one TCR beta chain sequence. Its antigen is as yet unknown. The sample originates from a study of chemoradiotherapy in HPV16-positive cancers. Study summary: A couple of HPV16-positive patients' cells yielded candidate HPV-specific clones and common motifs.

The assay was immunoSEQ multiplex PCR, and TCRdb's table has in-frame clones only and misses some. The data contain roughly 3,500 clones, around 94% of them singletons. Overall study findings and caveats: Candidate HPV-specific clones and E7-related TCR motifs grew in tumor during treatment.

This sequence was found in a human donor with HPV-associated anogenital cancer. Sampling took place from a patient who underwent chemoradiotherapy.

CDR3 DNA sequence: TGCGCCAGCGATGAAATGGGTCGCAAAGGCACAGATACGCAGTATTTT. It codes for CASDEMGRKGTDTQYF. The chain carries TRBV5-1 and TRBJ2-3; D gene uncertain. The V and J ends lost 7 bases and 1 base respectively, with 19 bases between them. The CDR3 extends over 16 amino acids. From germline, CDR1 is SGHRS and CDR2 YFSETQ.